This TCR beta chain was retrieved from a study of human T cells and chemical hapten exposure. The time point is: pre-sensitization, week 0. The treatment denotes: therapeutic diphenylcyclopropenone sensitization with weekly scalp DPC. TCRdb fed the RACE reads into MiXCR, producing one record per CDR3 protein. This table has roughly 110,000 distinct CDR3 sequences, 10% to 15% appearing once. This clonotype was seen a few times. Trimming stripped 3 bases from V and 9 bases from J, with 15 bases between. Per the germline V gene, CDR1 is SGHTA and CDR2 is FQGNSA. The CDR3 covers 14 residues. The TCR was taken from a woman aged 50 to 65 with alopecia areata. Some clones in this sample may be carry-over from other donors' samples. The sequenced sample was whole blood, obtained in connection with sensitization to the hapten diphenylcyclopropenone (DPC). V is TRBV7-2 and J is TRBJ1-5; tentative D call: TRBD1 (6 bases). CDR3: CASSFVGEGGPQHF. CDR3 sequence (DNA): TGTGCCAGCAGCTTTGTCGGCGAAGGGGGGCCCCAGCATTTT.